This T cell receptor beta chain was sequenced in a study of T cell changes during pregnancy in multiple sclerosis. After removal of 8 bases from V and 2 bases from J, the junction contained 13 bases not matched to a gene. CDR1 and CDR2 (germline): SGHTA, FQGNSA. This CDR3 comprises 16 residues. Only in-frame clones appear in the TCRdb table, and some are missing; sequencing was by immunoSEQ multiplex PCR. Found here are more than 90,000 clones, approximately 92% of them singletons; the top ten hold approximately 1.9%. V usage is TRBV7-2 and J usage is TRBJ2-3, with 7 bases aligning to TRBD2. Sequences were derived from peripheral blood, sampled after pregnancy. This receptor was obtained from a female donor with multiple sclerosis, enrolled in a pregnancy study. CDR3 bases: TGTGCCAGCGGGTGGGTGCTAGCGGACAACACAGATACGCAGTATTTT. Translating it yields CASGWVLADNTDTQYF.